This entry lists 17 T cell receptor beta chains sequenced from one sample in a study of T cell responses to AZD1222 COVID-19 vaccine. Clones were read by immunoSEQ multiplex PCR, and TCRdb kept only the in-frame ones, dropping some. The sample shows 210,000 or so clones, roughly 94% of them seen only once. Sample: peripheral blood, taken 28 days after the second dose of the MenACWY control vaccine. The source of these receptors is an adult who received the MenACWY meningococcal vaccine as a control.

The chain couples TRBV18 to TRBJ1-1, with D hard to call. Germline V gene lookup returns CDR1 KGHSH and CDR2 LQKENI. This CDR3 is built from 14 residues. V was shortened by 5 bases and J by 3 bases, with 13 bases between the two germline ends. Here the CDR3 reads CASSTSRGDTEAFF. CDR3 nucleotide sequence: TGTGCCAGCTCAACGTCCCGGGGTGACACTGAAGCTTTCTTT.

This rearrangement joins TRBV2 to TRBJ2-7, with D perhaps TRBD2 (7 bases). There are 14 residues in the CDR3. Between the trimmed V and J ends, which lost 6 bases and 7 bases, there was a span of 19 bases. Germline V gene data show CDR1 as SNHLY and CDR2 as FYNNEI. The CDR3 region is CASRYLGGGGEQYF. The CDR3 region has the DNA TGTGCCAGCAGATACCTCGGGGGAGGGGGAGAGCAGTACTTC.

The chain's CDR3 is CATAPSGSTDTQYF. The CDR3 DNA follows: TGCGCCACGGCCCCTAGCGGTAGCACAGATACGCAGTATTTT. The chain recombines TRBV23-1 with TRBJ2-3; 7 bases match TRBD2. TRBV23-1 is recorded as an ORF, its role being uncertain. The V gene end was trimmed by 10 bases and the J gene end by 0 bases; junction bases not matched to a gene: 7. The CDR3 extends over 14 amino acids.

This clone was recorded a few times. The rearrangement uses TRBV30 and TRBJ2-1; D might be TRBD1 (6 bases). The V gene lost 4 bases and the J gene lost 8 bases, with 15 bases spanning the gap. Looked up from germline, CDR1 is GTSNPN and CDR2 is SVGIG (reference sequence). The CDR3 spans 13 residues. CDR3 region: CAWILFGGDEQFF. DNA of the CDR3: TGTGCCTGGATTCTCTTTGGGGGCGATGAGCAGTTCTTC.

V gene TRBV3-1 (or the pseudogene TRBV3-2) combines with J gene TRBJ1-6; D gene unclear. The CDR3 has 13 amino acids. CDR1 is LGHDT and CDR2 is YNNKEL in the germline V gene (reference sequence). Trimming pared 5 bases from V and 7 bases from J, leaving 9 bases between. The CDR3 here is CASSETSNSPLHF. Here the CDR3 DNA reads TGTGCCAGCAGCGAAACTTCCAATTCACCCCTCCACTTT.

This chain links TRBV29-1 with TRBJ1-2; D is perhaps TRBD1 (5 bases). Germline V gene lookup returns CDR1 SQVTM and CDR2 ANQGSEA. Trimming took off 2 bases at V and 4 bases at J, with 8 bases between the two ends. The CDR3 spans 12 residues. CDR3 in DNA: TGCAGCGTTGAATCCCAGGGCTATGGCTACACCTTC. Translating gives CSVESQGYGYTF.

The genes are TRBV6-2 or TRBV6-3 and TRBJ2-1; TRBD2 matches 15 bases. J was trimmed by 7 bases and V by 5 bases; bases with no gene match: 15. Germline values: CDR1 MNHEY, CDR2 SVGEGT. This CDR3 spans 19 amino acids. In nucleotides, the CDR3 is TGTGCCAGCAGTCCATCGGGACTAGCGGGGGGTATATATGGGAATGAGCAGTTCTTC. It translates to CASSPSGLAGGIYGNEQFF.

The genes are TRBV19 and TRBJ1-5; 10 bases match TRBD1. The CDR3 is made up of 16 amino acids. The trim removed 4 bases at V and 5 bases at J, leaving 8 bases unmatched. Germline V gene lookup returns CDR1 LNHDA and CDR2 SQIVND (reference sequence). CDR3 coding DNA: TGTGCCAGTAGTAAAACCGGGACAGGGGACTATCAGCCCCAGCATTTT. It is translated as CASSKTGTGDYQPQHF. Complete variable domain (other parts from reference TRBV19 and TRBJ1-5): DGGITQSPKYLFRKEGQNVTLSCEQNLNHDAMYWYRQDPGQGLRLIYYSQIVNDFQKGDIAEGYSVSREKKESFPLTVTSAQKNPTAFYLCASSKTGTGDYQPQHFGDGTRLSIL.

A remark on this clone: Relative to the germline gene, one junction end is altered; a read error may explain this. V and J are TRBV7-8 and TRBJ1-3; a weak D match, TRBD1 (5 bases). The CDR3 is 15 residues long. Germline lookup yields CDR1 SGHVS and CDR2 FQNEAQ. The CDR3: CASSPSTGSENTIYF. The CDR3, as DNA: TGTGCCAGCAGCCCTTCTACAGGCTCTGAAAACACCATATATTTT.

The CDR3: CASSQDRTGGYGYTF. DNA for the CDR3: TGCGCCAGCAGCCAAGATCGGACAGGAGGATATGGCTACACCTTC. The J gene is TRBJ1-2, the V gene TRBV4-3; 7 bases agree with TRBD1. This CDR3 has 15 residues. V trimming: 0 bases; J trimming: 5 bases; junction bases outside the gene matches: 6. From germline, CDR1 is LGHNA and CDR2 YSLEER.

This clone appeared once. The V call is TRBV11-2, the J call TRBJ2-7; D gene ambiguous. This CDR3 is 12 amino acids long. Per the germline V gene, CDR1 is SGHAT and CDR2 is FQNNGV. With 8 bases removed from V and 2 bases from J, the gap between germline ends came to 10 bases. The DNA of the CDR3 is TGTGCCAGCGGAGAAACGACCTACGAGCAGTACTTC. Translation: CASGETTYEQYF.

Remarks on this clone: Without the conserved terminal phenylalanine or tryptophan, this CDR3 likely stems from a read error. The DNA is left out, because the CDR3 cannot be placed on it with certainty; the CDR3 is given as TCRdb lists it. The chain recombines TRBV28 with TRBJ1-1; the listed D gene, TRBD1, was not tested against the DNA. The CDR3 is made up of 12 amino acids, end residues included. Germline assignment: CDR1 MDHEN and CDR2 SYDVKM. This CDR3 reads CASSLSGDTAFA.

This chain joins TRBV6-2 or TRBV6-3 and TRBJ2-3, with 8 bases aligning to TRBD2. CDR3 size: 14 residues. Unmatched junction bases numbered 6, after V lost 4 bases and J lost 6 bases. Germline CDR1 and CDR2: MNHEY and SVGEGT. CDR3 DNA sequence: TGTGCCAGCAGTTCCGGACTAGCCAGCGATACGCAGTATTTT. It yields the protein CASSSGLASDTQYF.

The chain recombines TRBV28 with TRBJ1-2; TRBD1 matches at 8 bases. Per the germline V gene, CDR1 is MDHEN and CDR2 is SYDVKM. Trimming removed 6 bases from V and 2 bases from J; junction bases left unmatched: 11. This CDR3 spans 16 amino acids. CDR3 nucleotides: TGTGCCAGCAGAGGGACAGGAAATAGGGGAAACTATGGCTACACCTTC. Translated: CASRGTGNRGNYGYTF.

The gene calls are TRBV25-1 and TRBJ1-6, with 7 bases lining up with TRBD1. The junction had 7 bases not matched to a gene; V was cut back by 1 base and J by 10 bases. The CDR3 sequence is 15 residues long. Germline CDR1 reads MGHDK; CDR2 reads SYGVNS. The CDR3 sequence: CASSESHRGRSPLHF. CDR3 nucleotide sequence: TGTGCCAGCAGTGAATCCCACAGGGGAAGGTCACCCCTCCACTTT.

The rearrangement links TRBV7-3 to TRBJ2-7, with D perhaps matching TRBD2 (6 bases). V lost 4 bases and J lost 3, with 13 bases in between. Germline V lookup: CDR1 SGHTA, CDR2 FQGTGA. This CDR3 comprises 14 residues. Here the CDR3 reads CASSWGGPNYEQYF. The DNA for the CDR3 is TGTGCCAGCAGCTGGGGAGGCCCGAACTACGAGCAGTACTTC. The full variable domain, completed using reference TRBV7-3 and TRBJ2-7, is GAGVSQTPSNKVTEKGKYVELRCDPISGHTALYWYRQSLGQGPEFLIYFQGTGAADDSGLPNDRFFAVRPEGSVSTLKIQRTERGDSAVYLCASSWGGPNYEQYFGPGTRLTVT.

V gene TRBV29-1 combines with J gene TRBJ1-5, with a weak D call TRBD1 (6 bases). V was shortened by 7 bases and J by 0 bases, with 13 bases between the two germline ends. This CDR3 is 14 amino acids long. From germline, CDR1 is SQVTM and CDR2 ANQGSEA. CDR3 residues: CSARTANSNQPQHF. The CDR3 bases are TGCAGCGCCAGGACAGCGAATAGCAATCAGCCCCAGCATTTT.